This T cell receptor beta chain was captured by sequencing in a study of cytomegalovirus exposure and HLA in healthy donors. Study-wide findings and caveats: Presence/absence analyses assumed roughly uniform sequencing depth across donors. There were several of the most significant clusters that appeared linked to common viral pathogens in a later analysis. Follow-up analysis later connected one missense variant in DCLRE1C with trimming of TCR beta V- and J-genes. In a later analysis, HLA-associated TCR beta chains were more clonally expanded than equally common others.

Both 60 Vbeta primers and 13 Jbeta primers went into the PCR. Only in-frame clones appear in the TCRdb table, and some are missing; sequencing was by immunoSEQ multiplex PCR. The data hold 120,000 or so clones, with roughly a tenth observed a single time. A word on this clone: Its target is not known.

This TCR derives from a woman between 18 and 30 years old in good health and CMV-seropositive. Material: PBMCs.

The CDR3 DNA is TGTGCCAGTAGGGACTTTGAGCGGGAGGGGAATGAGCAGTTCTTC. Residues: CASRDFEREGNEQFF. The rearrangement links TRBV19 to TRBJ2-1; 10 positions match TRBD2. The trim removed 6 bases at V and 7 bases at J, leaving 9 bases unmatched. CDR3 length: 15 amino acids. From germline, CDR1 is LNHDA and CDR2 SQIVND (reference sequence).